The rows below give T cell receptor beta chains drawn from one sample of a study of shared clonotypes between healthy human individuals. Here immunoSEQ multiplex PCR was the method, and the copy in TCRdb shows in-frame clones only, minus some. Here the sample spans 2 million to 2.5 million clones, roughly 95% being singletons. Sequenced input: naive CD4+ T cells sorted from blood. Receptors originate from a man younger than 30 in good health. CDR3s include the opening cysteine and the closing phenylalanine or tryptophan. Each record gives: J gene, clone size, V gene, D gene, CDR3 protein, CDR3 DNA. D genes are given only for firm matches. Size values are once, few and many counts, or a class for expanded clones, and some rows have none.

TRBJ1-1 NA TRBV7-9 TRBD1 CASSGTGTARAFF TGTGCCAGCAGCGGAACCGGGACAGCACGGGCTTTCTTT
TRBJ2-7 NA TRBV19 NA CASSQGRSSYEQYF TGTGCCAGTAGCCAGGGTCGAAGCTCCTACGAGCAGTACTTC
TRBJ1-2 once TRBV5-1 TRBD1 CASSLAGQQGPLSLGYTF TGCGCCAGCAGCTTGGCCGGACAACAGGGGCCACTATCCCTTGGCTACACCTTC
TRBJ1-3 NA TRBV5-6 NA CASTPGGAAGNTIYF TGTGCCAGCACCCCAGGAGGGGCAGCTGGAAACACCATATATTTT
TRBJ2-6 NA TRBV11-2 NA CADQRSGANVLTF TGTGCCGACCAGCGTTCCGGGGCCAACGTCCTGACTTTC
TRBJ1-2 NA TRBV18 NA CASSSTGTDYGYTF TGTGCCAGCTCAAGCACCGGGACGGACTATGGCTACACCTTC
TRBJ2-5 NA TRBV30 TRBD2 CAWSEVAGGPGYF TGTGCCTGGAGTGAGGTAGCGGGGGGCCCTGGGTACTTC
TRBJ2-7 once TRBV28 NA CASSLGSGLASYEQYF TGTGCCAGCAGTTTAGGCTCGGGTCTAGCCTCCTACGAGCAGTACTTC
TRBJ2-7 once TRBV9 TRBD2 CASSERGREASEQYF TGTGCCAGCAGCGAGCGGGGTCGGGAAGCGAGCGAGCAGTACTTC
TRBJ1-2 NA TRBV6-6 TRBD1 CASSYFYRGGGGYTF TGTGCCAGCAGTTACTTTTACAGGGGAGGAGGTGGCTACACCTTC
TRBJ1-1 many TRBV30 NA CAWSPLTGGTEAFF TGTGCCTGGAGTCCTCTGACGGGGGGCACTGAAGCTTTCTTT
TRBJ2-2 NA TRBV6-6 TRBD2 CASRRGTTDTGELFF TGTGCCAGCAGACGCGGGACTACTGACACCGGGGAGCTGTTTTTT
TRBJ2-5 NA TRBV2 NA CASGATTETQYF TGTGCCAGCGGCGCGACTACGGAGACCCAGTACTTC
TRBJ1-2 NA TRBV5-8 TRBD1 CASSLLAGQAYFGYTF TGTGCCAGCAGCTTGTTGGCGGGACAGGCTTACTTTGGCTACACCTTC
TRBJ2-5 NA TRBV11-1 NA CASSLAGDIRTQYF TGTGCCAGCAGCTTAGCGGGGGACATTCGAACCCAGTACTTC
TRBJ1-5 NA TRBV7-2 TRBD1 CASSHRGSNQPQHF TGTGCCAGCAGCCACAGGGGAAGCAATCAGCCCCAGCATTTT
TRBJ2-7 NA TRBV5-1 TRBD2 CASSPRYVLAGREQYF TGCGCCAGCAGCCCCCGGTATGTGCTAGCGGGGAGAGAGCAGTACTTC
TRBJ2-7 NA TRBV5-1 NA CASSLGSSQYEQYF TGCGCCAGCAGCCTTGGAAGTAGCCAATACGAGCAGTACTTC
TRBJ1-4 NA TRBV27 NA CASSPSSFVRLNEKLFF TGTGCCAGCAGTCCATCCTCCTTCGTGCGGCTTAATGAAAAACTGTTTTTT
TRBJ2-1 NA TRBV7-2 TRBD2 CASSLISLSREGPYNEQFF TGTGCCAGCAGCTTAATATCCCTAAGTCGGGAGGGCCCCTACAATGAGCAGTTCTTC
TRBJ1-5 NA TRBV19 NA CASSEGVYSNQPQHF TGTGCCAGTAGTGAGGGGGTCTATAGCAATCAGCCCCAGCATTTT
TRBJ2-7 NA TRBV5-6 NA CASSSSFSYEQYF TGTGCCAGCAGCTCCTCCTTCTCCTACGAGCAGTACTTC
TRBJ1-3 NA TRBV28 TRBD1 CASSTGGIGNTIYF TGTGCCAGCAGTACAGGGGGAATTGGAAACACCATATATTTT
TRBJ2-3 NA TRBV5-4 NA CASSFPTAGSTDTQYF TGTGCCAGCAGCTTCCCTACGGCGGGAAGCACAGATACGCAGTATTTT
TRBJ2-1 NA TRBV7-6 TRBD2 CASSLATSGSSYNEQFF TGTGCCAGCAGCTTAGCGACTAGCGGGAGCTCCTACAATGAGCAGTTCTTC
TRBJ1-2 NA TRBV7-6 TRBD1 CASSKGTGSGYTF TGTGCCAGCAGCAAAGGGACAGGGTCGGGCTACACCTTC
TRBJ1-1 NA TRBV10-1 TRBD1 CASSERQGTIGTEAFF TGCGCCAGCAGTGAGAGACAGGGAACTATCGGCACTGAAGCTTTCTTT
TRBJ2-2 NA TRBV2 TRBD1 CASRGTGFSGELFF TGTGCCAGCCGCGGGACAGGGTTTTCCGGGGAGCTGTTTTTT
TRBJ2-7 once TRBV5-4 NA CASSFQEGINEQYF TGTGCCAGCAGCTTTCAAGAGGGTATCAACGAGCAGTACTTC
TRBJ2-2 once TRBV28 TRBD1 CASSLTGGWTGELFF TGTGCCAGCAGTTTAACAGGGGGCTGGACCGGGGAGCTGTTTTTT
TRBJ1-6 few TRBV10-3 TRBD1 CAISLDRERSPLHF TGTGCCATCAGCCTAGACAGGGAACGCTCACCCCTCCACTTT
TRBJ1-2 NA TRBV28 TRBD1 CASSSGTGVFVHYGYTF TGTGCCAGCAGTTCCGGGACAGGGGTATTCGTTCACTATGGCTACACCTTC
TRBJ2-7 NA TRBV10-3 TRBD2 CAISELAGGGYEQYF TGTGCCATCAGTGAACTAGCGGGAGGTGGCTACGAGCAGTACTTC
TRBJ2-7 NA TRBV19 TRBD2 CASSITGTTYEQYF TGTGCCAGTAGTATCACCGGGACTACATACGAGCAGTACTTC
TRBJ1-1 NA TRBV6-5 NA CASSRDGEAFF TGTGCCAGCAGCCGGGACGGTGAAGCTTTCTTT
TRBJ2-7 NA TRBV28 NA CASSLSRVGSYEQYF TGTGCCAGCAGTTTATCCCGGGTAGGGTCCTACGAGCAGTACTTC
TRBJ1-2 NA TRBV18 TRBD1 CASSPGQTSYGYTF TGTGCCAGCTCACCGGGACAGACTAGTTATGGCTACACCTTC
TRBJ1-4 NA TRBV5-1 TRBD1 CASSPLGQGGANEKLFF TGCGCCAGCAGCCCCTTGGGACAGGGGGGAGCTAATGAAAAACTGTTTTTT
TRBJ2-1 NA TRBV6-4 NA CASSEQGNNEQFF TGTGCCAGCAGTGAGCAGGGCAACAATGAGCAGTTCTTC
TRBJ2-1 NA TRBV5-1 TRBD2 CASSLAASGSLNEQFF TGCGCCAGCAGCTTGGCGGCTAGCGGGAGTTTAAATGAGCAGTTCTTC
TRBJ2-1 NA TRBV2 NA CASSAGPQARGEQFF TGTGCCAGCAGTGCCGGGCCCCAGGCTCGGGGTGAGCAGTTCTTC
TRBJ2-7 NA TRBV6-6 TRBD2 CASRPASGGQDEQYF TGTGCCAGCAGGCCCGCTTCGGGGGGGCAGGACGAGCAGTACTTC